This TCR beta chain was obtained from a study of identical twins. Broader study findings: The more abundant beta clonotypes in cord blood had fewer insertions, and memory repertoires did not show this.

TCRdb reprocessed the 5' RACE reads via MiXCR and lists one record per CDR3 protein. The table records hundreds of thousands of distinct CDR3 sequences, around a sixth of them present only once. The CDR3 is made up of 13 amino acids. Germline CDR1 is ENHRY and CDR2 is SYGVKD. The V end was cut by 8 bases, the J end by 5 bases, with 16 bases between. The donors were all healthy and Caucasian. As to this clonotype: Its antigen is still unknown.

This sample was also put to use in a study of T cells expressing NK-cell markers. This second report adds: The contribution of dominant NKG2C+ clonotypes to CD8+ T cells in several donors was about 1.0-8%.

The sample taken for sequencing was PBMCs. The TCR comes from a woman aged 18-29 years in good health. V usage is TRBV10-3 and J usage is TRBJ2-7; D is perhaps TRBD1 (6 bases). The DNA of the CDR3 is TGTGCCATCCGCTCCGGGACACCAAACGAGCAGTACTTC. Translating it yields CAIRSGTPNEQYF.